This TCR beta chain was retrieved from a study of blood T cell repertoires in COVID-19. Whole-study context: PBMCs, B-cell-depleted T cells, or T cells provided the cDNA or gDNA that made up the material.

Original processing methods: Scientists estimated how many nucleated cells there were by amplifying reference gene primers. The protocol was immunoSEQ multiplex PCR, while the TCRdb copy is restricted to in-frame clones and leaves out a portion. V and J calls and clone size are as listed in that table; D and trimming were resolved from the DNA. Of more than 85,000 clones in the sample, around 90% were seen once. The sample consisted of peripheral blood. The clonotype comes from a woman aged 45-60 years with acute or convalescent COVID-19.

In DNA, the CDR3 is TGTGCCAGTAGTACCCAGGGGGGCGGTTACTACGAGCAGTACTTC. It codes for CASSTQGGGYYEQYF. This sequence joins TRBV19 and TRBJ2-7; possibly TRBD1 for D (7 bases). The V gene lost 4 bases and the J gene lost 3 bases, with 16 bases spanning the gap. The CDR3 spans 15 residues. Germline values: CDR1 LNHDA, CDR2 SQIVND (reference sequence).